These 7 T cell receptor beta chains originate from one sample sequenced in a study of cytomegalovirus exposure and HLA in healthy donors. The method was immunoSEQ multiplex PCR; TCRdb's version includes in-frame clones alone and lacks a portion of them. In the table there are some 260,000 clones, about nine tenths of which are singletons. Sequencing was carried out using PBMCs. Source of these receptors: a woman aged 30 to 39 in good health and CMV-seronegative.

The chain recombines TRBV27 with TRBJ2-2, with 8 positions matching TRBD2. V lost 4 bases and J lost 0; bases outside the gene matches: 7. Per germline, CDR1 MNHEY and CDR2 SMNVEV (reference sequence). CDR3 length equals 17 residues. CDR3 DNA sequence: TGTGCCAGCAGTTCGTCCCCACTAGCGGCGAACACCGGGGAGCTGTTTTTT. Translated, it gives CASSSSPLAANTGELFF.

V is TRBV11-3 and J is TRBJ2-7, with D tentatively TRBD1 or TRBD2 (5 bases each). With 6 bases removed from V and 1 base from J, the gap between germline ends came to 10 bases. The CDR3 spans 13 residues. Germline assignment: CDR1 SGHNT and CDR2 YENEEA. As DNA, the CDR3 is TGTGCCAGCAGTTTGGGGGTTTCCTACGAGCAGTACTTC. Its translation is CASSLGVSYEQYF.

The chain carries TRBV5-1 and TRBJ2-7; D gene uncertain. Trimming stripped 0 bases from V and 1 base from J, with 8 bases between. The CDR3 extends over 14 amino acids. The germline gives CDR1 SGHRS, CDR2 YFSETQ. The CDR3 nucleotides read TGCGCCAGCAGCTTGGGTCAGATTTCCTACGAGCAGTACTTC. Translating gives CASSLGQISYEQYF.

The V gene is TRBV6-6, the J gene TRBJ2-1; 9 bases are shared with TRBD2. Germline CDR1 and CDR2: MNHNY and SVGAGI (reference sequence). This CDR3 is 13 amino acids long. J gave up 10 bases and V 7 bases, and 8 bases lay outside the gene matches. In DNA form, the CDR3 reads TGTGCCAGCAATAGCGGGAGCCCAGGGGAGCAGTTCTTC. Its translation is CASNSGSPGEQFF.

The J gene is TRBJ1-2, the V gene TRBV7-2, with 8 bases aligning to TRBD1. This CDR3 is 13 amino acids long. Per germline, CDR1 SGHTA and CDR2 FQGNSA. Unmatched junction bases numbered 6, after V lost 4 bases and J lost 8 bases. The CDR3 nucleotides are TGTGCCAGCAGCTGGACAGGGTATGGGGGCTACACCTTC. This gives the protein CASSWTGYGGYTF.

The rearrangement uses TRBV5-3 and TRBJ1-5; D remains ambiguous. TRBV5-3 belongs to the ORF category, with a function that is uncertain. V dropped 0 bases and J dropped 4 bases, with 8 bases sitting between them. The CDR3 totals 14 residues. The CDR3 DNA follows: TGTGCCAGAAGCTTGGGAGGAATGAATCAGCCCCAGCATTTT. Translation gives CARSLGGMNQPQHF.

The rearrangement joins TRBV21-1 to TRBJ2-3; the table assigns TRBD2, which was not confirmed against the DNA. TRBV21-1 is deemed a pseudogene. The CDR3 extends over 16 amino acids. The CDR3: CASSSKTSGYTDTQYF. DNA for the CDR3: TGTGCCAGCAGCAGTAAGACTAGCGGTTACACAGATACGCAGTATTTT.